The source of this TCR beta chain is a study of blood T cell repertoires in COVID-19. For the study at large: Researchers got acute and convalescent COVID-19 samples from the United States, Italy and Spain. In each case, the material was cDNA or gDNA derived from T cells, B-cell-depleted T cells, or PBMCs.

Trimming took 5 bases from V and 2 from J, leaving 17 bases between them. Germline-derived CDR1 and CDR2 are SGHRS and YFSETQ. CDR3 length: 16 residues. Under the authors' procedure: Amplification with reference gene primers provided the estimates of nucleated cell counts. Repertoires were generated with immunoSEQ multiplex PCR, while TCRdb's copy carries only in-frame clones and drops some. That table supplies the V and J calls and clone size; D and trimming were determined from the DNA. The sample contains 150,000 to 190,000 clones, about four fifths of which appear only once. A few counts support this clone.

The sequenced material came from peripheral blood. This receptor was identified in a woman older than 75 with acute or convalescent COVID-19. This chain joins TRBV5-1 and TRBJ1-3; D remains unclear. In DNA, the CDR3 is TGCGCCAGCAGTATCCTCCCAGGCGTCACTGGAAACACCATATATTTT. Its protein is CASSILPGVTGNTIYF.